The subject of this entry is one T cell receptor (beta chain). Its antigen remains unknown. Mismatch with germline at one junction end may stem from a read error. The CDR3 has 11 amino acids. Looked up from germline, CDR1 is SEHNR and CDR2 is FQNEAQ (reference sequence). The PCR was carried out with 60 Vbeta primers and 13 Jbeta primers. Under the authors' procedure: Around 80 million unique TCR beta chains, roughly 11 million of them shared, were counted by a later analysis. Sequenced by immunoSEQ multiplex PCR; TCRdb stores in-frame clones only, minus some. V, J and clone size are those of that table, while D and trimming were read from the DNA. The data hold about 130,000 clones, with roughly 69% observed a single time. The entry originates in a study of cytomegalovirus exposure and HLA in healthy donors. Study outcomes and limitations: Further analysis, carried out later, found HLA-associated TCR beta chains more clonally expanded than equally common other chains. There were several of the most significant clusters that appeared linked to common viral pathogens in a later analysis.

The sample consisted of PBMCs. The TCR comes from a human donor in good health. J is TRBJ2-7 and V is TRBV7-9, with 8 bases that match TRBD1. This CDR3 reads CSSSLGQGMDF. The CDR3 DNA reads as TGTTCCAGCAGCCTCGGACAGGGTATGGACTTC.